This T cell receptor beta chain was profiled in a study of Ad26.COV2.S vaccination and SARS-CoV-2 variants (dated by TCRdb to about 2021). About the investigation overall: Vaccine-arm donors came from COV1001, a multicentre, randomized, double-blind, placebo-controlled phase I-IIa trial of Ad26.COV2.S in healthy adults. Throughout the experiments and outcome assessment, investigators stayed blinded to trial group allocation. The specificity and breadth of SARS-CoV-2-reactive T cell receptors after Ad26.COV2.S vaccination were assessed by TCRbeta repertoire sequencing. Ad26.COV2.S was given intramuscularly at 5x10^10 or 1x10^11 viral particles, as a single shot or as two shots 56 days apart. A total of around 32 samples were included in the TCR-sequenced set, comprising some 20 Ad26.COV2.S vaccine recipients, 5 placebo recipients and 8 SARS-CoV-2 convalescent individuals. Participants in the trial were split at random into five groups of five each, receiving low-dose or high-dose Ad26.COV2.S once or twice, or else placebo on both occasions.

A word on this clone: This receptor's antigen is unknown. Base qualities are not at hand, and no much larger clone is one base apart.

The treatment or condition label corresponds to: roughly 19 received Ad26.COV2.S at low or high dose, single or two shots; 5 received placebo; per-sample allocation not given. Repertoires of vaccine and placebo recipients were sequenced from samples collected on day 63 after the first injection. Between 29 July and 7 August 2020, Cohort 1b enrolled around 24 adults aged 18-55 years at one site in Boston, USA. Ad26.COV2.S was a replication-incompetent adenovirus type 26 vector expressing a prefusion-stabilized SARS-CoV-2 spike protein from the original Wuhan strain. The paper's findings and limits, for the study overall: The authors noted that total T cell responses may have been underestimated by the TCR breadth and depth analyses. After vaccination, substantial breadth of spike-specific CD8+ and CD4+ T cell responses was reported. Comparing responses between vaccine doses or regimens was not something the study was powered to do. Spike-specific TCR breadth was higher in Ad26.COV2.S recipients than in placebo recipients (P = 0.0014). Vaccine and placebo recipients had similar non-spike TCR breadth, a finding consistent with the vaccine containing only spike.

TCRbeta CDR3 regions were sequenced with the immunoSEQ Assay. After extraction, genomic DNA underwent amplification by bias-controlled multiplex PCR, followed by high-throughput sequencing. As for the authors' bioinformatics: To quantify the absolute abundance of every unique TCRbeta CDR3 region, sequences were collapsed and filtered. T cell fraction was estimated by normalization of TCRbeta template counts to usable DNA, with usable DNA being measured through amplification of reference genes present in all nucleated cells. Repertoire TCRs were annotated as SARS-CoV-2-specific when V gene, CDR3 amino acid sequence and J gene were exactly matched to a known reactive TCR set. MIRA supplied the reference SARS-CoV-2 TCR set, which was filtered for enrichment in COVID-19-positive ImmuneCODE repertoires so that public or cross-reactive TCRs were removed. Drawing on the MIRA antigens, annotated TCRs were analysed further at the level of specific ORF or position within ORF. Breadth was defined as annotated unique rearrangements over total unique productive rearrangements; depth was the summed frequency of those rearrangements. Two-sided Wilcoxon rank-sum tests were used to compare TCR breadth between groups. Entries here come from immuneACCESS through TCRdb and include only in-frame sequences with V and J called. Some clones fail to appear in such tables; in the studies checked, an unresolved V gene covers under half of the shortfall, and the cause of the remainder is unknown. The V and J calls and the clone size are those of that table, but D and trimming were determined from the DNA. The sample contains about 320,000 clones, about 86% of them found a single time. 1.9% of the sample is in the top ten clones.

The germline V gene specifies SNHLY as CDR1 and FYNNEI as CDR2. For this chain, trimming is 6 bases at the V end and 2 bases at the J end, and the number of junction bases without a gene match is 1. The CDR3 starts with the cysteine, ends with the phenylalanine, and has 14 residues. Here the CDR3 DNA is all that survives: 42 bases in frame from base 1. This receptor was identified in a person aged 18 to 59 who received the Ad26.COV2.S COVID-19 vaccine or a placebo. The material was peripheral blood, obtained in a trial of Ad26.COV2.S vaccine versus placebo. The chain joins TRBV2 to TRBJ2-1; TRBD2 matches 10 bases in the middle. The CDR3 corresponds to CASSLAGAYNEQFF. In nucleotides, the sequence is TGTGCCAGCAGCCTAGCGGGGGCCTACAATGAGCAGTTCTTC.